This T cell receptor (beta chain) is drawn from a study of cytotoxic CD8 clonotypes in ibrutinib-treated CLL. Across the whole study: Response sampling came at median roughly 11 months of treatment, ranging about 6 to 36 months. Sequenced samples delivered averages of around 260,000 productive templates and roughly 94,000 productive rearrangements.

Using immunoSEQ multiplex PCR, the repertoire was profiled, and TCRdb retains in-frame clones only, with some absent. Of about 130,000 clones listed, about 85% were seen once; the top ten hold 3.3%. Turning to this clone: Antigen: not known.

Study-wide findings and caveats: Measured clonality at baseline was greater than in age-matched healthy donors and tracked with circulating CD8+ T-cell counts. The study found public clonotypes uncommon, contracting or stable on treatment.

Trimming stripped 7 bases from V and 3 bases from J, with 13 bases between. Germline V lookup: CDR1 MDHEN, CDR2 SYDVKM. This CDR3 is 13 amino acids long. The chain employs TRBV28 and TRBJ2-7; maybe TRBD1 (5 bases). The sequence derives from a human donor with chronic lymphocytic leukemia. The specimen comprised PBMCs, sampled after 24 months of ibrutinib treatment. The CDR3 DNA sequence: TGTGCCAGCACGCAGGGCGTACTCTACGAGCAGTACTTC. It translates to CASTQGVLYEQYF.